The 2 T cell receptor beta chains below were found in one sample sequenced in a study of response to subunit inactivated influenza vaccine. TCRdb ran MiXCR on the RT-PCR reads and lists one entry per CDR3 protein. The sample yields around 850,000 distinct CDR3 sequences, approximately 17% seen once. This material consisted of PBMCs from blood, taken 4 to 6 days after vaccination. All receptors come from a middle-aged man who received an inactivated influenza vaccine.

In its sample, this clonotype was seen a few times. The chain joins TRBV15 to TRBJ2-3, with D uncertain. Germline CDR1 reads LNHNV; CDR2 reads YYDKDF (reference sequence). There are 16 residues in the CDR3. Trimming left V 1 base short and J 0 bases short, with 11 bases between. CDR3 sequence reads: CATSRVSGRSTDTQYF. CDR3 coding DNA: TGTGCCACCAGCAGAGTCAGTGGCCGCAGCACAGATACGCAGTATTTT.

The V and J genes are TRBV6-1 and TRBJ2-2; 8 bases map to TRBD1. Germline trimming cut 6 bases from V and 6 bases from J; bases unmatched to any gene: 6. The CDR3 runs to 14 residues. CDR1 MNHNS and CDR2 SASEGT come from the germline V gene. CDR3 sequence reads: CASSNGQGAGELFF. For the CDR3, the DNA is TGTGCCAGCAGCAATGGACAGGGCGCCGGGGAGCTGTTTTTT.